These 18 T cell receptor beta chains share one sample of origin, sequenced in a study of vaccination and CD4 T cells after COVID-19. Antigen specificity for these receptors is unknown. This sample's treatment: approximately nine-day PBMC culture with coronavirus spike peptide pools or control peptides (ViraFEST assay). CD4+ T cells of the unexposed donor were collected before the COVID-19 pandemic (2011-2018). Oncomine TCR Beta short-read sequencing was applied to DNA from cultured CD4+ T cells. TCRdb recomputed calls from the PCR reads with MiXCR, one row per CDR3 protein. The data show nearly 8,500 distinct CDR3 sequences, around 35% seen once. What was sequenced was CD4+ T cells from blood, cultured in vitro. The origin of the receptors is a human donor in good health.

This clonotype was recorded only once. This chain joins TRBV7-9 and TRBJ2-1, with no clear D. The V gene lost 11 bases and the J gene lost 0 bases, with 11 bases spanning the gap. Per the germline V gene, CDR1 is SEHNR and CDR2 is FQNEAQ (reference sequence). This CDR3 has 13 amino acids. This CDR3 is CAARSDSYNEQFF. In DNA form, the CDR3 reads TGTGCCGCCCGATCGGACTCCTACAATGAGCAGTTCTTC.

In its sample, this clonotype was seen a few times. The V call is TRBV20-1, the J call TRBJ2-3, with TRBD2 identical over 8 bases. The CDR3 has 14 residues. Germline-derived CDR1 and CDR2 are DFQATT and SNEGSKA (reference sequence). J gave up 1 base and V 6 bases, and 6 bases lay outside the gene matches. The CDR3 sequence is CSAPTGGGTDTQYF. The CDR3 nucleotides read TGCAGTGCCCCGACGGGGGGGGGCACAGATACGCAGTATTTT.

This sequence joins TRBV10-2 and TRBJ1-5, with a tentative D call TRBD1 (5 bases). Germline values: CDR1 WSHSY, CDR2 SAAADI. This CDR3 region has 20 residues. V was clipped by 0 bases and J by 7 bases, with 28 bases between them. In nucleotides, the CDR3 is TGCGCCAGCAGTGAGTCGAGATTCGTTGTAGGGGACTTGCTAAAACAGCCCCAGCATTTT. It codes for CASSESRFVVGDLLKQPQHF.

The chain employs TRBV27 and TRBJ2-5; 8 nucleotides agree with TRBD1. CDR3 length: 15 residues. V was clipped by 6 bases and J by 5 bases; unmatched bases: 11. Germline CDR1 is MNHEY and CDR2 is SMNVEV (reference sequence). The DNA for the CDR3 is TGTGCCAGCAGCCCTCTAGACAGGGGCGGGGAGACCCAGTACTTC. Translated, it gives CASSPLDRGGETQYF.

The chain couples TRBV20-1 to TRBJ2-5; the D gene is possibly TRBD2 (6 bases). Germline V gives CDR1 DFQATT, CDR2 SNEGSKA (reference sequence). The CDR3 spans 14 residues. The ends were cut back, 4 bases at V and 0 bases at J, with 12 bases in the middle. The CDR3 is CSATPGVYQETQYF. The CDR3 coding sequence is TGCAGTGCTACCCCGGGGGTGTACCAAGAGACCCAGTACTTC.

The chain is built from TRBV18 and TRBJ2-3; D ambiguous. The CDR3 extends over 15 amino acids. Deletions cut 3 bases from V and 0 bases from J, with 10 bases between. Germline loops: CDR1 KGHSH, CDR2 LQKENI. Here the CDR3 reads CASSPQGQSTDTQYF. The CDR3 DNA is TGTGCCAGCTCACCGCAAGGCCAGAGCACAGATACGCAGTATTTT.

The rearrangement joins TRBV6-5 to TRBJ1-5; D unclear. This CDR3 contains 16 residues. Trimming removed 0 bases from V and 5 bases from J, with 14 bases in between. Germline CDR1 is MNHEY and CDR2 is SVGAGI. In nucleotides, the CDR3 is TGTGCCAGCAGTTACTCGATGACTCCGGGAGATCAGCCCCAGCATTTT. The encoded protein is CASSYSMTPGDQPQHF.

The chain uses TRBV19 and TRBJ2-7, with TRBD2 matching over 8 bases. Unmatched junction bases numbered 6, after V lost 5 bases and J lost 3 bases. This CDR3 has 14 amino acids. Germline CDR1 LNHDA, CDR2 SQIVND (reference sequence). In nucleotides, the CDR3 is TGTGCCAGTAGTGGACTAGCCCCACTCTACGAGCAGTACTTC. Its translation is CASSGLAPLYEQYF. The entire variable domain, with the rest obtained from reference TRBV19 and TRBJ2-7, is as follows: DGGITQSPKYLFRKEGQNVTLSCEQNLNHDAMYWYRQDPGQGLRLIYYSQIVNDFQKGDIAEGYSVSREKKESFPLTVTSAQKNPTAFYLCASSGLAPLYEQYFGPGTRLTVT.

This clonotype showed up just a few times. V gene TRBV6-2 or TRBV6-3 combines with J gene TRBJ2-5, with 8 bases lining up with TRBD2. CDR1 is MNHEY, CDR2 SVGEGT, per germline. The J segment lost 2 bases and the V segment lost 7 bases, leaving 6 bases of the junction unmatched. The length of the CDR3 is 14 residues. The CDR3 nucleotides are TGTGCCAGCAAGGGTAGCGGGGAGCAAGAGACCCAGTACTTC. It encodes CASKGSGEQETQYF.

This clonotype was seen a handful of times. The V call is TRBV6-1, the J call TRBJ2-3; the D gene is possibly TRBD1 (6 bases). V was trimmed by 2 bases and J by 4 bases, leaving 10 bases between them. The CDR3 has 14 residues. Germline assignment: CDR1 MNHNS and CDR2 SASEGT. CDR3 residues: CASSESGVADTQYF. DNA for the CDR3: TGTGCCAGCAGTGAATCAGGGGTCGCAGATACGCAGTATTTT.

DNA of the CDR3: TGTGCCAGCAGTCCTACGGACAGAAAATCCTACAATGAGCAGTTCTTC. Its protein product is CASSPTDRKSYNEQFF. This chain uses TRBV27 with TRBJ2-1; tentatively, D is TRBD1 (6 bases). Germline CDR1 reads MNHEY; CDR2 reads SMNVEV (reference sequence). V shed 5 bases and J shed 1 base, with 15 bases lying between them. The CDR3 sequence is 16 residues long.

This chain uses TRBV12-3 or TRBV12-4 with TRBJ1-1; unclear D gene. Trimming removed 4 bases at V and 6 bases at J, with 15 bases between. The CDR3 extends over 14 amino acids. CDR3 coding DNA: TGTGCCAGCAGTTCTCAGCCCGGCTGGTCTGAAGCTTTCTTT. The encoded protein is CASSSQPGWSEAFF.

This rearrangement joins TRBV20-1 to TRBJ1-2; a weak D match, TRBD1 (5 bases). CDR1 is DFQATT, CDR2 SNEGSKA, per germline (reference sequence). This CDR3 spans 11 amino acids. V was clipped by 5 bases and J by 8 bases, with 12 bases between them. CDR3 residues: CSAPFGGGYTF. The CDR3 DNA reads TGCAGTGCTCCCTTTGGGGGAGGCTACACCTTC.

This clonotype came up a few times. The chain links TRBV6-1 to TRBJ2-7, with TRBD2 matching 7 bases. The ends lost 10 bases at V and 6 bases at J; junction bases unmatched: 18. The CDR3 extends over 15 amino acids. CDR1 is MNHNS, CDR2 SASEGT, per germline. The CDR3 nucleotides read TGTGCCACCATACCCCCGGGGAAGCGGGGAGTCGAGCAGTACTTC. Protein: CATIPPGKRGVEQYF.

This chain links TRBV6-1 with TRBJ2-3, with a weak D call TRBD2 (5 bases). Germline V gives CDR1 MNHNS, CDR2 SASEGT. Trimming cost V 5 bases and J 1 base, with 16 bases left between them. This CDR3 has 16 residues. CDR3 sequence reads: CASSPWAPAGTDTQYF. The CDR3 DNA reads TGTGCCAGCAGTCCCTGGGCCCCAGCGGGCACAGATACGCAGTATTTT.

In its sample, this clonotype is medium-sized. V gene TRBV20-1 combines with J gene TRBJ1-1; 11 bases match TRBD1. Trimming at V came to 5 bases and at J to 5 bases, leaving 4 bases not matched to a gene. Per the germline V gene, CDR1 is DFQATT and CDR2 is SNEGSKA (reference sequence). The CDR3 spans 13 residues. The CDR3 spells CSAPGTGGTEAFF. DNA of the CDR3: TGCAGTGCTCCCGGGACAGGGGGTACTGAAGCTTTCTTT.

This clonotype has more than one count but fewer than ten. DNA for the CDR3: TGTGCCAGCAGTATCCCCGGACAGGGCTACGAGCAGTACTTC. Encoded protein: CASSIPGQGYEQYF. The chain couples TRBV27 to TRBJ2-7; the match to TRBD1 covers 8 bases. Trimming cost V 5 bases and J 3 bases; bases outside gene matches: 6. The CDR3 totals 14 residues. Per germline, CDR1 MNHEY and CDR2 SMNVEV (reference sequence).

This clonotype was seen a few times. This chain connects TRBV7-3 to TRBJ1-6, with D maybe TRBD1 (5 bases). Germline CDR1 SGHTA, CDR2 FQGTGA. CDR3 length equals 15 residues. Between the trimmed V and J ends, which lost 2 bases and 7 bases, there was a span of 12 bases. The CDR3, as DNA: TGTGCCAGCAGCTTATCGTCGGGGGTAAATTCACCCCTCCACTTT. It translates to CASSLSSGVNSPLHF.